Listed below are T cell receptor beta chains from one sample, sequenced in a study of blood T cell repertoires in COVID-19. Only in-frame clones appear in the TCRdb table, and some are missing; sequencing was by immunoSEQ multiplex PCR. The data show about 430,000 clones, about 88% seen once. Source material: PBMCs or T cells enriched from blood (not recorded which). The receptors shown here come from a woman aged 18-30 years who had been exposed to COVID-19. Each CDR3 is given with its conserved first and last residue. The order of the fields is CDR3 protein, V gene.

CDR3: CASRSQQGTNEKLFF
V: TRBV19

CDR3: CASSPLRTLDRGGNTIYF
V: TRBV18

CDR3: CASSADITYEQYF
V: TRBV28

CDR3: CASSGVPGQNYEQYF
V: TRBV25-1

CDR3: CARGDMASWGYTF
V: TRBV30

CDR3: CASSLRRAMNTEAFF
V: TRBV28

CDR3: CASTRQGLDTEAFF
V: TRBV5-1

CDR3: CASSPGSGEQYF
V: TRBV19

CDR3: CASSLSGTKMETQYF
V: TRBV5-6

CDR3: CASSQEKGNSRLAYYEQYF
V: TRBV4-1

CDR3: CASSIYGGTNEKLFF
V: TRBV19

CDR3: CASRGQGVPLYTF
V: TRBV2

CDR3: CASSQDPWTGPVSSYNSPLHF
V: TRBV4-3

CDR3: CSVEDPAGPYEQYF
V: TRBV29-1

CDR3: CASSSGLREKLFF
V: TRBV6-6

CDR3: CASHAGRGSLTEAFF
V: TRBV19

CDR3: CASRTGGQETQYF
V: TRBV7-9

CDR3: CASSQDPPGGSGKNIQYF
V: TRBV3-1/TRBV3-2

CDR3: CASSLAGLAGGLNEQFF
V: TRBV5-1

CDR3: CASSQSRTVRLTDTQYF
V: TRBV4-2

CDR3: CASSSWTSSTDTQYF
V: TRBV3-1/TRBV3-2

CDR3: CASSPTPPLGGEKLFF
V: TRBV28

CDR3: CASSQGRGGKDNEQFF
V: TRBV4-1